These 20 T cell receptor beta chains were sequenced from one sample in a study of blood T cell repertoires in COVID-19. Libraries were prepared by immunoSEQ multiplex PCR; TCRdb keeps only in-frame clonotypes and omits some of them. The sample holds around 300,000 clones, around 86% seen once. Sequencing was performed on peripheral blood. The source is a woman aged 25 to 39 with active or convalescent COVID-19.

The chain joins TRBV9 to TRBJ2-4; TRBD2 matches 11 bases. Germline CDR1 SGDLS, CDR2 YYNGEE. Trimming cost V 4 bases and J 8 bases; bases outside gene matches: 5. There are 14 residues in the CDR3. CDR3 bases: TGTGCCAGCAGCCCTAGCGGGGGGTCTGACATTCAGTACTTC. Amino acid sequence: CASSPSGGSDIQYF.

J is TRBJ2-2 and V is TRBV6-5; D not resolved. Looked up from germline, CDR1 is MNHEY and CDR2 is SVGAGI. Trimming shortened V by 6 bases and J by 0 bases, and 5 bases separated the two germline ends. This CDR3 is 13 amino acids long. CDR3 region: CASSLANTGELFF. In nucleotides, the CDR3 is TGTGCCAGCAGCCTCGCGAACACCGGGGAGCTGTTTTTT.

The V and J genes are TRBV24-1 and TRBJ1-5, with 7 bases aligning to TRBD1. Trimming cost V 7 bases and J 0 bases; bases outside gene matches: 8. The CDR3 runs to 16 residues. Germline V CDR1 and CDR2: KGHDR, SFDVKD. The CDR3 loop reads CATSQGQVNSNQPQHF. The CDR3 DNA sequence: TGTGCCACCAGCCAAGGACAGGTAAATAGCAATCAGCCCCAGCATTTT.

The rearrangement uses TRBV19 and TRBJ1-2, with 8 bases identical to TRBD1. Losses at the gene ends were 3 bases for V and 6 bases for J; bases not matched to a gene: 3. The germline CDR1 and CDR2 sequences are LNHDA and SQIVND (reference sequence). The length of the CDR3 is 13 residues. CDR3 DNA: TGTGCCAGTAGTATTGGACAGGGTCATGGCTACACCTTC. It codes for CASSIGQGHGYTF. Complete variable domain (other parts from reference TRBV19 and TRBJ1-2): DGGITQSPKYLFRKEGQNVTLSCEQNLNHDAMYWYRQDPGQGLRLIYYSQIVNDFQKGDIAEGYSVSREKKESFPLTVTSAQKNPTAFYLCASSIGQGHGYTFGSGTRLTVV.

As DNA, the CDR3 is TGTGCCACCAGCAGAGCTCGGGATGAGCAGTTCTTC. It is translated as CATSRARDEQFF. The J gene is TRBJ2-1, the V gene TRBV15; D gene ambiguous. V was trimmed by 1 base and J by 8 bases, leaving 6 bases between them. Germline V CDR1 and CDR2: LNHNV, YYDKDF (reference sequence). This CDR3 is 12 amino acids long. The full variable domain, completed using reference TRBV15 and TRBJ2-1, is DAMVIQNPRYQVTQFGKPVTLSCSQTLNHNVMYWYQQKSSQAPKLLFHYYDKDFNNEADTPDNFQSRRPNTSFCFLDIRSPGLGDTAMYLCATSRARDEQFFGPGTRLTVL.

The chain links TRBV24-1 to TRBJ2-5; D perhaps matches TRBD1 (6 bases). V was shortened by 4 bases and J by 4 bases, with 12 bases between the two germline ends. This CDR3 contains 14 residues. Germline V gene data show CDR1 as KGHDR and CDR2 as SFDVKD. Here the CDR3 DNA reads TGTGCCACCAGTGAGTCCACAGGGCTAGAGACCCAGTACTTC. It yields the protein CATSESTGLETQYF.

For the CDR3, the DNA is TGTGCCAGTAGCCTGGACAGGGGGCAACCCCAGCATTTT. This translates into CASSLDRGQPQHF. This chain joins TRBV19 and TRBJ1-5, with TRBD1 matching 11 bases. Germline V lookup: CDR1 LNHDA, CDR2 SQIVND (reference sequence). This CDR3 has 13 residues. Germline trimming cut 6 bases from V and 10 bases from J; bases unmatched to any gene: 5. Full variable domain (outside the CDR3, taken from reference TRBV19 and TRBJ1-5): DGGITQSPKYLFRKEGQNVTLSCEQNLNHDAMYWYRQDPGQGLRLIYYSQIVNDFQKGDIAEGYSVSREKKESFPLTVTSAQKNPTAFYLCASSLDRGQPQHFGDGTRLSIL.

This chain uses TRBV28 with TRBJ2-3; the match to TRBD1 covers 7 bases. The V gene end was trimmed by 2 bases and the J gene end by 5 bases; junction bases not matched to a gene: 7. The CDR3 is 15 residues long. The V gene's germline CDR1 is MDHEN and CDR2 SYDVKM. As DNA, the CDR3 is TGTGCCAGCAGTTTACAAGGGACAGCCTTAGATACGCAGTATTTT. Encoded protein: CASSLQGTALDTQYF.

V gene TRBV28 combines with J gene TRBJ2-2, with 8 bases identical to TRBD1. Per the germline V gene, CDR1 is MDHEN and CDR2 is SYDVKM. The junction had 9 bases not matched to a gene; V was cut back by 3 bases and J by 0 bases. The CDR3 is 18 residues long. The chain's CDR3 is CASSFPGTGTSNTGELFF. CDR3 DNA: TGTGCCAGCAGTTTCCCCGGGACAGGTACCTCGAACACCGGGGAGCTGTTTTTT.

This chain connects TRBV7-9 to TRBJ1-2; tentatively, D is TRBD1 (5 bases). The germline CDR1 and CDR2 sequences are SEHNR and FQNEAQ (reference sequence). There are 16 residues in the CDR3. The V and J ends lost 5 bases and 5 bases respectively, with 21 bases between them. In nucleotides, the CDR3 is TGTGCCAGCAGCCACAACTCAGGGTTGGCAGGGTATGGCTACACCTTC. As protein: CASSHNSGLAGYGYTF.

The CDR3 region is CSVPATTSPLHF. CDR3 sequence (DNA): TGCAGCGTTCCCGCGACAACTTCACCCCTCCACTTT. The rearrangement joins TRBV29-1 to TRBJ1-6; no clear D gene. Germline CDR1 is SQVTM and CDR2 is ANQGSEA. CDR3 length: 12 residues. V was clipped by 5 bases and J by 9 bases, with 11 bases between them. The full variable domain, in which reference TRBV29-1 and TRBJ1-6 provide the parts outside the CDR3, is SAVISQKPSRDICQRGTSLTIQCQVDSQVTMMFWYRQQPGQSLTLIATANQGSEATYESGFVIDKFPISRPNLTFSTLTVSNMSPEDSSIYLCSVPATTSPLHFGNGTRLTVT.

V gene TRBV6-5 combines with J gene TRBJ1-2; 12 nucleotides align to TRBD1. Germline V gene data show CDR1 as MNHEY and CDR2 as SVGAGI. This CDR3 region has 15 residues. V lost 6 bases and J lost 4; bases outside the gene matches: 6. CDR3 residues: CASRLGTGGRYGYTF. For the CDR3, the DNA is TGTGCCAGCAGGCTCGGGACAGGGGGCCGCTATGGCTACACCTTC.

The V gene is TRBV5-1, the J gene TRBJ2-3, with 12 bases fitting TRBD2. Germline CDR1 is SGHRS and CDR2 is YFSETQ. The CDR3 extends over 16 amino acids. Trimming removed 4 bases from V and 1 base from J; junction bases left unmatched: 4. CDR3 in DNA: TGCGCCAGCAGCGGATCTAGCGGGGGGGGCACAGATACGCAGTATTTT. As protein: CASSGSSGGGTDTQYF.

The V gene is TRBV9, the J gene TRBJ1-1; TRBD1 aligns across 8 bases. The CDR3 consists of 15 residues. CDR1 SGDLS and CDR2 YYNGEE come from the germline V gene. The V and J ends lost 0 bases and 4 bases, in that order; junction bases with no gene match: 5. In DNA, the CDR3 is TGTGCCAGCAGCGTAGGGATCACAGGGGGCACTGAAGCTTTCTTT. Translation gives CASSVGITGGTEAFF.

This chain uses TRBV19 with TRBJ1-1; D not resolved. V lost 5 bases, J lost 4 bases, and 14 bases lay in between. The CDR3 sequence is 14 residues long. The germline CDR1 and CDR2 sequences are LNHDA and SQIVND (reference sequence). CDR3 sequence: CASSHGRVRTEAFF. Written as DNA, the CDR3 is TGTGCCAGTAGTCACGGTCGGGTCCGCACTGAAGCTTTCTTT.

The chain links TRBV14 to TRBJ2-7, with D possibly matching TRBD1 (5 bases). The CDR3 sequence is 13 residues long. CDR1 and CDR2 from the germline V gene are SGHDN and FVKESK. Trimming stripped 1 base from V and 2 bases from J, with 6 bases between. DNA of the CDR3: TGTGCCAGCAGCCAAGGGGGCCCCTACGAGCAGTACTTC. Its protein is CASSQGGPYEQYF.

The chain couples TRBV19 to TRBJ1-1, with D possibly TRBD1 on 5 matching bases. In germline, CDR1 is LNHDA, CDR2 SQIVND (reference sequence). This CDR3 spans 14 amino acids. Trimming pared 3 bases from V and 4 bases from J, leaving 12 bases between. In DNA form, the CDR3 reads TGTGCCAGTAGTATGGGGGGGTCGAGCACTGAAGCTTTCTTT. It encodes CASSMGGSSTEAFF.

J is TRBJ2-6 and V is TRBV29-1; 9 bases line up with TRBD1. V trimming: 6 bases; J trimming: 2 bases; junction bases outside the gene matches: 5. The CDR3 sequence is 15 residues long. Germline CDR1 SQVTM, CDR2 ANQGSEA. The CDR3 here is CSVSGTGTGANVLTF. CDR3 sequence (DNA): TGCAGCGTCTCCGGGACAGGGACTGGGGCCAACGTCCTGACTTTC.

This chain links TRBV24-1 with TRBJ2-1; 9 nucleotides align to TRBD1. The V gene end was trimmed by 4 bases and the J gene end by 8 bases; junction bases not matched to a gene: 5. Germline V CDR1 and CDR2: KGHDR, SFDVKD. The CDR3 runs 14 residues. This chain's CDR3 is CATSDPQGAYEQFF. The CDR3 DNA follows: TGTGCCACCAGTGACCCACAGGGGGCCTATGAGCAGTTCTTC.

CDR3 in amino acids: CASSLTGQGENIQYF. In DNA, the CDR3 is TGTGCCAGCAGCTTAACGGGGCAGGGGGAAAACATTCAGTACTTC. V and J are TRBV7-3 and TRBJ2-4; 7 bases match TRBD1. Germline V lookup: CDR1 SGHTA, CDR2 FQGTGA. Unmatched junction bases numbered 4, after V lost 0 bases and J lost 5 bases. The CDR3 contains 15 residues.